The 8 T cell receptor beta chains below come from one sample, sequenced in a study of cytomegalovirus exposure and HLA in healthy donors (dated by TCRdb to about 2017). Library preparation was by the immunoSEQ multiplex PCR assay. A mixture of 60 forward primers for TCR Vbeta segments and 13 reverse primers for TCR Jbeta segments was used in the multiplex PCR. In TCRdb, the immuneACCESS table is reduced to in-frame sequences with V and J assigned. These tables do not hold every clone; where another copy was compared, an unresolved V gene accounts for under half, and the others remain unexplained. A total of more than 100,000 clones appear in this sample, over 60% of them only once. The ten largest clones take up approximately 3.7% of the sample. The source material was PBMCs. These receptors all come from a human donor in good health.

The chain links TRBV2 to TRBJ1-4, with 12 bases that match TRBD1. This CDR3 contains 16 residues. Germline CDR1 and CDR2: SNHLY and FYNNEI. J gave up 3 bases and V 8 bases, and 7 bases lay outside the gene matches. CDR3: CASLLGQGASNEKLFF. CDR3 DNA sequence: TGTGCCAGCCTCCTGGGACAGGGGGCGTCTAATGAAAAACTGTTTTTT. Together with reference TRBV2 and TRBJ1-4, the CDR3 gives the full variable domain: EPEVTQTPSHQVTQMGQEVILRCVPISNHLYFYWYRQILGQKVEFLVSFYNNEISEKSEIFDDQFSVERPDGSNFTLKIRSTKLEDSAMYFCASLLGQGASNEKLFFGSGTQLSVL.

J is TRBJ2-7 and V is TRBV6-1; D is possibly TRBD1 (5 bases). Trimming shortened V by 6 bases and J by 7 bases, and 10 bases separated the two germline ends. From germline, CDR1 is MNHNS and CDR2 SASEGT. This CDR3 spans 11 amino acids. The CDR3 DNA is TGTGCCAGCAGGGGGCAGGGTGAGCAGTACTTC. Translation gives CASRGQGEQYF.

The chain employs TRBV16 and TRBJ1-5; 7 bases are shared with TRBD1. In germline, CDR1 is KGHSY, CDR2 FQNENV. The CDR3 totals 13 residues. After removal of 8 bases from V and 6 bases from J, the junction contained 7 bases not matched to a gene. CDR3 sequence: CASSRQGSQPQHF. The CDR3 nucleotides are TGTGCCAGCTCCCGACAGGGTAGTCAGCCCCAGCATTTT. The full variable domain, completed using reference TRBV16 and TRBJ1-5, is GEEVAQTPKHLVRGEGQKAKLYCAPIKGHSYVFWYQQVLKNEFKFLISFQNENVFDETGMPKERFSAKCLPNSPCSLEIQATKLEDSAVYFCASSRQGSQPQHFGDGTRLSIL.

The chain couples TRBV6-6 to TRBJ2-7; a weak D match, TRBD2 (6 bases). Trimming left V 8 bases short and J 1 base short, with 12 bases between. The CDR3 contains 13 residues. In germline, CDR1 is MNHNY, CDR2 SVGAGI (reference sequence). The CDR3 region is CASGGEPSYEQYF. In DNA, the CDR3 is TGTGCCAGCGGAGGGGAACCATCCTACGAGCAGTACTTC.

The chain uses TRBV6-1 and TRBJ1-3; D ambiguous. Per the germline V gene, CDR1 is MNHNS and CDR2 is SASEGT. The CDR3 contains 16 residues. V was clipped by 0 bases and J by 0 bases, with 9 bases between them. CDR3 in DNA: TGTGCCAGCAGTGAAGCCGCCTTGAGCTCTGGAAACACCATATATTTT. Protein product: CASSEAALSSGNTIYF.

There are a few counts of this clone. The chain has TRBV10-2 and TRBJ1-2; D possibly corresponds to TRBD1 (5 bases). Trimming stripped 7 bases from V and 3 bases from J, with 12 bases between. The CDR3 has 13 amino acids. Germline CDR1 reads WSHSY; CDR2 reads SAAADI. CDR3 coding DNA: TGCGCCAGCACCGGTGGAGGGGACTATGGCTACACCTTC. It codes for CASTGGGDYGYTF.

This clone was observed a handful of times. V is TRBV5-1 and J is TRBJ2-7; D is perhaps TRBD1 (5 bases). The V end lost 0 bases, the J end lost 0 bases, and 10 bases lay between the germline ends. The germline V gene has CDR1 SGHRS and CDR2 YFSETQ. The CDR3 has 15 residues. The CDR3, as DNA: TGCGCCAGCAGCTTGGAGGGGTCCCTCTCCTACGAGCAGTACTTC. Its translation is CASSLEGSLSYEQYF.

The chain uses TRBV28 and TRBJ2-3; tentative D call: TRBD1 (6 bases). The V gene lost 5 bases and the J gene lost 0 bases, with 21 bases spanning the gap. CDR3 length equals 18 residues. From germline, CDR1 is MDHEN and CDR2 SYDVKM. This CDR3 is CASSTPWGPRISTDTQYF. The CDR3 DNA follows: TGTGCCAGCAGTACCCCTTGGGGGCCACGGATAAGCACAGATACGCAGTATTTT.